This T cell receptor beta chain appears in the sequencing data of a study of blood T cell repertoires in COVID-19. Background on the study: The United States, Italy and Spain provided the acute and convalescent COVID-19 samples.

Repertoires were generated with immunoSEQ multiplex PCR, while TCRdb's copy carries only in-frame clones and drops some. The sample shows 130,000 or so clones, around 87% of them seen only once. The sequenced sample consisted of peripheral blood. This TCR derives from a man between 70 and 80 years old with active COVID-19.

Here the CDR3 reads CATSDLQIGVNSYNEQFF. The CDR3, as DNA: TGTGCCACCAGTGATTTGCAAATCGGGGTAAACTCCTACAATGAGCAGTTCTTC. J is TRBJ2-1 and V is TRBV24-1; perhaps TRBD2 as D (5 bases). The germline CDR1 and CDR2 sequences are KGHDR and SFDVKD. The V end was cut by 0 bases, the J end by 0 bases, with 14 bases between. The CDR3 has 18 amino acids.